This TCR beta chain was recovered during a study of vaccination and CD4 T cells after COVID-19. Turning to the study itself: Convalescent donors: six male, four female; seven Caucasian, two Asian, one multiracial, two Hispanic.

Specified treatment: approximately nine-day PBMC culture with coronavirus spike peptide pools or control peptides (ViraFEST assay). Half-medium replacement with fresh IL-2 medium took place on days 3 and 7. CDR3 length: 11 amino acids. Study conclusions and caveats: With convalescent patients, a median about 90% of reactive clones emerged solely after vaccination.

In this sample, this clonotype turned up a few times. Its antigen is undetermined. Cultured CD4+ T cells had their DNA profiled by the Oncomine TCR Beta short-read assay. The template was genomic DNA from cultured CD4+ T cells. TCRdb fed the PCR reads into MiXCR, producing one record per CDR3 protein. The sample contains 13,000 or so distinct CDR3 sequences, approximately 44% of which appear only once. This TCR derives from a human donor who had recovered from COVID-19. Sample: CD4+ T cells from blood, cultured in vitro. V and J are TRBV21-1 and TRBJ2-3; TRBD2 is taken as the D call from the table, unchecked against the DNA. TRBV21-1 is deemed a pseudogene. The CDR3 coding sequence is TGTGCCAGCAGCAGCCGGGACTCATCGTATTTT. Residues: CASSSRDSSYF.